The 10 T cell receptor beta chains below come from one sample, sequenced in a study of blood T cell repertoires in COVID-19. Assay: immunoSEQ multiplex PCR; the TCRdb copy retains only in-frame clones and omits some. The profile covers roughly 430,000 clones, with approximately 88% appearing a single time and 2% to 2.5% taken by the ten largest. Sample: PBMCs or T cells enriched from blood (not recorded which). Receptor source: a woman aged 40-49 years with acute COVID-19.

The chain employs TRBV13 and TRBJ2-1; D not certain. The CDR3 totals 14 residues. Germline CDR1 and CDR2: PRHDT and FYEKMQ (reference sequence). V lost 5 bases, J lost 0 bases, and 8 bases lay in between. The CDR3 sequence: CASSPLGSYNEQFF. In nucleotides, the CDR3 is TGTGCCAGCAGCCCCCTAGGCTCCTACAATGAGCAGTTCTTC.

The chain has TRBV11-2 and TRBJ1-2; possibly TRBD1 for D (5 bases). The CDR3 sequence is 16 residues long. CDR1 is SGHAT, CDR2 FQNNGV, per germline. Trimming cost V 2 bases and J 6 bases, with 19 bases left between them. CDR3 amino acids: CASSLSRAGKLNGYTF. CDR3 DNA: TGTGCCAGCAGCTTATCTAGGGCAGGGAAATTGAATGGCTACACCTTC.

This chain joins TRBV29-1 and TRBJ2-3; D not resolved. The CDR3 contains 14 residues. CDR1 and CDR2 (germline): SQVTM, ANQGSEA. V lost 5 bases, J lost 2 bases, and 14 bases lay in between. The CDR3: CSVKADEATDTQYF. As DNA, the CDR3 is TGCAGCGTTAAAGCAGATGAGGCCACAGATACGCAGTATTTT.

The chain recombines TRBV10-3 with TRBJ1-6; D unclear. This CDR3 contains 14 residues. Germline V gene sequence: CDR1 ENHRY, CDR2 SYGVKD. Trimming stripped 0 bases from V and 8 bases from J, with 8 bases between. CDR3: CAISESSGDSPLHF. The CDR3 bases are TGTGCCATCAGTGAGTCGAGCGGGGATTCACCCCTCCACTTT.

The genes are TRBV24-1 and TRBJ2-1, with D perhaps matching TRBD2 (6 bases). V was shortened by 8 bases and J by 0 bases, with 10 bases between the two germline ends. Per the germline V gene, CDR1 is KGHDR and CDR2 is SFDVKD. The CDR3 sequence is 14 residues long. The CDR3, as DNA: TGTGCCACCACGAGGGGAGGCTCCTACAATGAGCAGTTCTTC. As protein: CATTRGGSYNEQFF.

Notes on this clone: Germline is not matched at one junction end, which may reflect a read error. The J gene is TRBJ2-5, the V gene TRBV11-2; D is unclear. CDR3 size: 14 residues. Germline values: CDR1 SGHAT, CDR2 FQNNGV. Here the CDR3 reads CASSLVHNQETQYF. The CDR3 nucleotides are TGTGCTAGCAGCTTAGTGCACAACCAAGAGACCCAGTACTTC.

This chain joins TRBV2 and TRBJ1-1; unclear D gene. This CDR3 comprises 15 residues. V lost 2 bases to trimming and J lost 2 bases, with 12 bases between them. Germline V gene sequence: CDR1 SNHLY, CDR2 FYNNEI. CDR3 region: CASSEWEADNTEAFF. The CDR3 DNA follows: TGTGCCAGCAGTGAATGGGAGGCGGATAACACTGAAGCTTTCTTT.

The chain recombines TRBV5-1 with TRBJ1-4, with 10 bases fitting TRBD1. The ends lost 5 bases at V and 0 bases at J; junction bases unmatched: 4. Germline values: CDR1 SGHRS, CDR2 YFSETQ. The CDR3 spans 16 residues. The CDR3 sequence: CASRRTGGTTNEKLFF. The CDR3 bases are TGCGCCAGCAGAAGGACAGGGGGAACAACTAATGAAAAACTGTTTTTT.

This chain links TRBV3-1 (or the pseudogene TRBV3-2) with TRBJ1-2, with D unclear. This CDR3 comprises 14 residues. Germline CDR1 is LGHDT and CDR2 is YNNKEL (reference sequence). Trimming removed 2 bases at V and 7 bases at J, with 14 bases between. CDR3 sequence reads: CASSQREGISGYTF. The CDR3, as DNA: TGTGCCAGCAGCCAAAGAGAGGGTATCAGTGGCTACACCTTC.

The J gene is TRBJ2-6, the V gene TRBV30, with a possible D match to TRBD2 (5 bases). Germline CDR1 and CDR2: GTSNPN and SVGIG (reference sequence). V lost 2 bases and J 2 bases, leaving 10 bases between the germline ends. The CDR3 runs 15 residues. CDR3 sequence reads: CAWSNRAAGANVLTF. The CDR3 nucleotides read TGTGCCTGGAGTAACCGAGCGGCTGGGGCCAACGTCCTGACTTTC. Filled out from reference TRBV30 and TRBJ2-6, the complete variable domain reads SQTIHQWPATLVQPVGSPLSLECTVEGTSNPNLYWYRQAAGRGLQLLFYSVGIGQISSEVPQNLSASRPQDRQFILSSKKLLLSDSGFYLCAWSNRAAGANVLTFGAGSRLTVL.